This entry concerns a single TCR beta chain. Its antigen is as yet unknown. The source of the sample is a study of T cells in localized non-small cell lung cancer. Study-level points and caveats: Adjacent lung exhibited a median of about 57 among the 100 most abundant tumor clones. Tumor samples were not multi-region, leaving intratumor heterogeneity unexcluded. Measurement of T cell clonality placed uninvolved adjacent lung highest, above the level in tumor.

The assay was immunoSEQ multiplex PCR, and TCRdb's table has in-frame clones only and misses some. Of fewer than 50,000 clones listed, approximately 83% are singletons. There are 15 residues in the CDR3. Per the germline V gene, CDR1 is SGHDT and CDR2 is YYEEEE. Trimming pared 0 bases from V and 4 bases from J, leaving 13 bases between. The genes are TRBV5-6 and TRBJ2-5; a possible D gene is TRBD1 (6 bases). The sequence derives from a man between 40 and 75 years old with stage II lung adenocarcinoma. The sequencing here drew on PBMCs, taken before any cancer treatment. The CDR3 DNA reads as TGTGCCAGCAGCTTGGTGGCCAGGGGTGGAGAGACCCAGTACTTC. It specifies CASSLVARGGETQYF. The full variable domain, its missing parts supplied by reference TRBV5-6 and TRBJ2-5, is DAGVTQSPTHLIKTRGQQVTLRCSPKSGHDTVSWYQQALGQGPQFIFQYYEEEERQRGNFPDRFSGHQFPNYSSELNVNALLLGDSALYLCASSLVARGGETQYFGPGTRLLVL.